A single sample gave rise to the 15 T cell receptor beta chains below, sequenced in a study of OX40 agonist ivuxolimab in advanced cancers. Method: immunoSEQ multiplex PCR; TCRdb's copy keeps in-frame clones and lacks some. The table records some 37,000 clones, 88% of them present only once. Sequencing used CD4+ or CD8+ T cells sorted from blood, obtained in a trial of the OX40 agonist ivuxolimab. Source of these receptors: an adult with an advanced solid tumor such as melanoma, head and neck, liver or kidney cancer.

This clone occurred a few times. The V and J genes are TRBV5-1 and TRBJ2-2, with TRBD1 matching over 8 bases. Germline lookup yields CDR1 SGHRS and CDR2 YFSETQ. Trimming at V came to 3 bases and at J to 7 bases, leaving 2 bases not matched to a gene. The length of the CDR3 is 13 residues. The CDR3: CASSSGQGGELFF. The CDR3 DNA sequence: TGCGCCAGCAGCTCTGGACAGGGCGGGGAGCTGTTTTTT.

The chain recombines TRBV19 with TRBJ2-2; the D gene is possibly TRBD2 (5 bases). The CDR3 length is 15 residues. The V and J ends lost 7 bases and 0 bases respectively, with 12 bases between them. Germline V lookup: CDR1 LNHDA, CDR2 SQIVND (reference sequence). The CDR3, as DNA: TGTGCCAGTACTCGCTACGGGGCGAACACCGGGGAGCTGTTTTTT. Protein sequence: CASTRYGANTGELFF.

The CDR3 nucleotides read TGTGCCAGCAGCGAGGATGGGGGGCTTCAGCCCCAGCATTTT. This translates into CASSEDGGLQPQHF. The rearrangement links TRBV9 to TRBJ1-5, with a tentative D call TRBD1 (6 bases). V dropped 3 bases and J dropped 6 bases, with 13 bases sitting between them. Germline V gives CDR1 SGDLS, CDR2 YYNGEE. CDR3 length: 14 amino acids.

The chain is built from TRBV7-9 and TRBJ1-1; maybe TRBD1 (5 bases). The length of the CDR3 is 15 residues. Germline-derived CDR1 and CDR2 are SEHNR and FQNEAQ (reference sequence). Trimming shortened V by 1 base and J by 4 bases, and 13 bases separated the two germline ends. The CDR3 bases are TGTGCCAGCAGCTTAGTAACCTACGGGGGCACTGAAGCTTTCTTT. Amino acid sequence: CASSLVTYGGTEAFF.

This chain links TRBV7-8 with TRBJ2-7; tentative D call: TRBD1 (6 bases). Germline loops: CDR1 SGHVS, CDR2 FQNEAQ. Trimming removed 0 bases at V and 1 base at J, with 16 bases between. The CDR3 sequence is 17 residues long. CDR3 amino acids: CASSLAREDRPSYEQYF. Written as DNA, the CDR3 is TGTGCCAGCAGCTTAGCGAGAGAGGACAGACCTTCCTACGAGCAGTACTTC. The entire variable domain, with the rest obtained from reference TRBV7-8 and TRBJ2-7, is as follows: GAGVSQSPRYKVAKRGQDVALRCDPISGHVSLFWYQQALGQGPEFLTYFQNEAQLDKSGLPSDRFFAERPEGSVSTLKIQRTQQEDSAVYLCASSLAREDRPSYEQYFGPGTRLTVT.

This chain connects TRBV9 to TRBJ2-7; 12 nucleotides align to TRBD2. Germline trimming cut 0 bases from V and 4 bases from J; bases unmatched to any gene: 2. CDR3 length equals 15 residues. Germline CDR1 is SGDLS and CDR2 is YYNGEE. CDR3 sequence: CASSVGTSGIYEQYF. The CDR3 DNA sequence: TGTGCCAGCAGCGTAGGGACTAGCGGGATTTACGAGCAGTACTTC.

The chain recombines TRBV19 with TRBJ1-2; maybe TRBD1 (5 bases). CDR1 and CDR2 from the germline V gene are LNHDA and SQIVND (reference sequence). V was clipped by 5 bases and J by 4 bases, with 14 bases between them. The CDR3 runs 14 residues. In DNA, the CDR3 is TGTGCCAGTAGTTGGGCAGGGATTGGCTATGGCTACACCTTC. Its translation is CASSWAGIGYGYTF.

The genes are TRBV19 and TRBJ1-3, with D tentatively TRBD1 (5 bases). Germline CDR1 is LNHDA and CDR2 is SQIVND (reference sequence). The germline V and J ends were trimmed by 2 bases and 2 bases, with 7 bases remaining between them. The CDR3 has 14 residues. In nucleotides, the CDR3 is TGTGCCAGTAGTATACTAGGGGCTGGAAACACCATATATTTT. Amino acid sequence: CASSILGAGNTIYF.

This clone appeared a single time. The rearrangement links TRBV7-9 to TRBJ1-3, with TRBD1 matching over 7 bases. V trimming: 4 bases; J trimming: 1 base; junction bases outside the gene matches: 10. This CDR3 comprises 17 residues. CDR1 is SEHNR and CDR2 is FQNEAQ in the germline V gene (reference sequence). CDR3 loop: CASSSSRDSKSGNTIYF. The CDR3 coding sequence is TGTGCCAGCAGCTCCAGCCGGGACAGCAAATCTGGAAACACCATATATTTT.

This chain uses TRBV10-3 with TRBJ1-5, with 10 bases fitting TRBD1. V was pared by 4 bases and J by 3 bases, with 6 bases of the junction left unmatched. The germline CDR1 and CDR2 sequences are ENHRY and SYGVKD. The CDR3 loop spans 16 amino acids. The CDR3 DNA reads TGTGCCATCAGTGGGGAGGACAGGGGGGACAATCAGCCCCAGCATTTT. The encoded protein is CAISGEDRGDNQPQHF.

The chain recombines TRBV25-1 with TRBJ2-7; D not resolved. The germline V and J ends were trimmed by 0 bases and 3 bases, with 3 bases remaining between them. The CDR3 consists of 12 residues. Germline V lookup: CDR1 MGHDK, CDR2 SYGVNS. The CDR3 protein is CASSEYSYEQYF. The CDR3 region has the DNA TGTGCCAGCAGTGAATATAGCTACGAGCAGTACTTC.

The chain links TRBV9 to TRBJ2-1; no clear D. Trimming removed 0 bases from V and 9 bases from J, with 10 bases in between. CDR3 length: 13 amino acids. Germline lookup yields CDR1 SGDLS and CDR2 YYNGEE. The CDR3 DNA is TGTGCCAGCAGCGTAGATCCGGGCAGTGAGCAGTTCTTC. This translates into CASSVDPGSEQFF.

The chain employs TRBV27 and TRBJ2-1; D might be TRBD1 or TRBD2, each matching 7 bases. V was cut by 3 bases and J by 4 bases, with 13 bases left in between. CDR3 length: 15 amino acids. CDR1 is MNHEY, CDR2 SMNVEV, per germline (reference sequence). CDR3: CASSFSQGGYNEQFF. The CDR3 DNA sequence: TGTGCCAGCAGTTTTTCCCAGGGGGGGTACAATGAGCAGTTCTTC.

In nucleotides, the CDR3 is TGCGCCAGCAGCGACCTGGGGGGCACAGTCACTGAAGCTTTCTTT. It codes for CASSDLGGTVTEAFF. The chain is built from TRBV5-1 and TRBJ1-1; TRBD1 might be the D (6 bases). The germline V gene encodes CDR1 SGHRS and CDR2 YFSETQ. Between the trimmed V and J ends, which lost 4 bases and 4 bases, there was a span of 17 bases. The CDR3 spans 15 residues.

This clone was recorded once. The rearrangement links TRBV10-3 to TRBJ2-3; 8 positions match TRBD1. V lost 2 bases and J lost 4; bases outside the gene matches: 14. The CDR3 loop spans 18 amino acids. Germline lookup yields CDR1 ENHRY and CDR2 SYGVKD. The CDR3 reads CAISETSGGLSDPDTQYF. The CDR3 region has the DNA TGTGCCATCAGTGAGACGTCAGGGGGCCTATCAGACCCAGATACGCAGTATTTT.